This T cell receptor beta chain was sequenced in a study of response to subunit inactivated influenza vaccine. TCRdb used MiXCR to reprocess the RT-PCR reads, holding one entry per CDR3 protein. The sample contains around 500,000 distinct CDR3 sequences, approximately 9.9% of which appear only once. Germline CDR1 and CDR2: MNHNS and SASEGT. This CDR3 has 16 amino acids. V lost 1 base and J 5 bases, leaving 14 bases between the germline ends. The starting material was PBMCs from blood, obtained more than 35 days after vaccination. The V gene is TRBV6-1, the J gene TRBJ2-2; a possible D gene is TRBD1 (6 bases). The clonotype originates from a man aged 50 to 59 who received an inactivated influenza vaccine. The CDR3 region is CASSEVVRGATGELFF. The CDR3 coding sequence is TGTGCCAGCAGTGAAGTCGTCAGGGGTGCGACCGGGGAGCTGTTTTTT.